The entry that follows covers one T cell receptor beta chain sequence. Its antigen is unknown. No base quality values were provided; no much bigger clone lies one nucleotide off. CDR1 and CDR2 were assigned from the germline V gene (reference sequence) as DFQATT and SNEGSKA. The trim is 3 bases for V and 0 bases for J, with a gap of 2 bases between the germline ends. The CDR3 covers 11 residues, taking in both the cysteine and the phenylalanine. Just the 33-base CDR3 DNA is kept, in frame starting at base 1. This specimen comes from a study of shared clonotypes between healthy human individuals (dated by TCRdb to the early 2020s). Regarding the study in general: The cohort comprised a couple of women and three men aged 18 to 49 years. For each donor, CD4 naive and CD4 memory were each run on three plates, CD8 naive on two plates, and CD8 memory on one plate. The study deeply sequenced blood TCR repertoires of five healthy adults to estimate repertoire size and the extent of clonotype sharing between individuals. Libraries were prepared and TCR repertoires were sequenced by different laboratories using diverse techniques, in order to increase sequencing depth and limit assay-specific biases. Each donor's leukapheresis produced roughly between about 0.9 and 9.5 billion PBMCs.

Using the deep immunoSEQ assay, multiplex PCR amplified TCR CDR3 regions from genomic DNA. Genomic DNA extracted from each cell subset was distributed evenly over all wells of several immunoSEQ 96-well plates, and each plate served as one replicate. For sorted subsets, about 0.2 ug genomic DNA, equal to about 30,000 T cell genomes, was loaded into each replicate PCR. The purified libraries were quantified using a Qubit 3.0 fluorometer, sized with a Bioanalyzer 2100, and then quantified again using the KAPA Library Quantification kit. Each immunoSEQ 96-well plate was sequenced on its own single-read 150-cycle Illumina NextSeq 550 flow cell. In the authors' own workflow: Because only junctional sequences without quality scores were contained in the immunoSEQ output, filtering matching that applied to full-length reads could not be performed. To assign V/J genes and CDR3, sequences were annotated against IMGT germline references using PyIR, a Python wrapper for IgBLAST v1.9. Reads were removed for weak V/J assignments (E-value above 1e-6), missing CDR3, stop codons, out-of-frame junctions, or ambiguous translated residues. A V3J clonotype was defined by an identical inferred V gene, J gene, and CDR3 amino acid sequence. The percentage overlap between two repertoires was calculated by dividing the number of shared unique clonotypes by the size of the smaller repertoire. Richness of each repertoire was evaluated using RTK rarefaction, the Chao1 estimator, and Recon v2.1 estimates of unobserved clonotypes. Generation probabilities were computed with OLGA for all TCRbeta clonotypes obtained by the gDNA method from four donors. The table was pulled from immuneACCESS by TCRdb, which kept in-frame rearrangements only. Such tables lose some clones; where checked, under half of the loss comes from unresolved V genes, and the rest has no known cause. The V and J calls and clone size are taken from that table; D and trimming were inferred from the DNA. The sample contains under 2,000,000 clones, around 96% of them found a single time. The ten most abundant clones make up around 1.2% of the sample.

What the study reported, not specific to this receptor: Higher generation probabilities were observed for clonotypes shared by all four sorted-subset donors than for non-shared clonotypes. Estimated clonotype richness was generally larger for naive than for memory subsets. Sampling was restricted to blood, and TCR repertoires in tissues likely differ from the TCR repertoires found in blood. Even with the large sequencing depth, rarefaction of the sorted-subset datasets indicated that sequencing was incomplete. When a few donors were compared, the shared fraction of clonotypes was approximately 5% for naive CD4, 3.5% for naive CD8, more than 2% for memory CD4, and 0.35% to 0.4% for memory CD8. Pairwise subsampling led to the expectation that sequencing depth would affect the degree of clonotype sharing among donors. The small number of donors limited the genetic and exposure-history diversity represented.

CD8 naive samples consisted of CD45RO-negative cells that were positively selected for CCR7, yielding a CD45RA+CCR7+ population without TemRA cells. Healthy HIV-negative adults with no recently reported acute infections or vaccinations were included as donors. Every donor was a Caucasian adult living in Nashville, Tennessee, USA. After blood collection by leukapheresis, PBMCs were isolated using Ficoll-Histopaque density gradient centrifugation and then cryopreserved in the vapor phase of liquid nitrogen. Purity and quantity of every magnetically sorted T cell population were checked by analytical flow cytometry. Each sorted fraction had its genomic DNA isolated and then quantified by UV absorbance on a Nanodrop 2000c.

The sequencing input was naive CD8+ T cells sorted from blood. The sample's cell subset or site label, in plain terms: CD45RA+CCR7+. The sequence is built from TRBV20-1 and TRBJ1-1; the D segment cannot be called with confidence. The clonotype comes from a man aged 18-30 years in good health. The DNA reads TGCAGTGCTAGGGTGAACACTGAAGCTTTCTTT. Translated, this gives CSARVNTEAFF.